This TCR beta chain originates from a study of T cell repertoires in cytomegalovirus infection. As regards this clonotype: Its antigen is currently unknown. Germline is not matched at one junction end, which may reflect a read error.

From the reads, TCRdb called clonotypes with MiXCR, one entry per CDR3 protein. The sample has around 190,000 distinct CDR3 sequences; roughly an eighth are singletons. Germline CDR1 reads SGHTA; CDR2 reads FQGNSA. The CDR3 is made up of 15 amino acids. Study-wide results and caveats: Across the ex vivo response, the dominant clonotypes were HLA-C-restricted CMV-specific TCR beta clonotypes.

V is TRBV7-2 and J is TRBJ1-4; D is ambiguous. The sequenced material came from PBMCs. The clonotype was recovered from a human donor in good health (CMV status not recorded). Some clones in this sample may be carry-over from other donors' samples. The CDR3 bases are TGTGCCAGCAGCCCCACATGGGCAACTAATGAAAAACTGTCTTTT. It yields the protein CASSPTWATNEKLSF.